The 24 T cell receptor beta chains listed next were all sequenced from one sample in a study of metastatic and nonmetastatic thyroid tumors. Patients had received no treatment of any kind before thyroid surgery. TCRdb re-called the PCR reads via MiXCR. This table has 17,000 or so clones, roughly 24% appearing once. Sequenced material: adjacent normal tissue. The source is a female donor with papillary thyroid cancer or a benign thyroid nodule (not recorded which). Some clones in this sample may be carry-over from other donors' samples.

The V call is TRBV6-5, the J call TRBJ1-2, with 9 bases aligning to TRBD1. The germline V gene encodes CDR1 MNHEY and CDR2 SVGAGI. The CDR3 is made up of 14 amino acids. With 2 bases clipped from V and 7 bases from J, the junction kept 5 bases outside the gene matches. In DNA form, the CDR3 reads TGTGCCAGCAGTTACCTAGGACAGGGGCTTGGCTACACCTTC. Amino acids: CASSYLGQGLGYTF.

The sample holds a few counts of this clone. V and J are TRBV6-1 and TRBJ1-6; no firm D call. From germline, CDR1 is MNHNS and CDR2 SASEGT. The CDR3 spans 15 residues. V was cut by 4 bases and J by 3 bases, with 10 bases left in between. The CDR3 region has the DNA TGTGCCAGCAGTGTGAGGGATTACTATAATTCACCCCTCCACTTT. Translation: CASSVRDYYNSPLHF.

This clone was picked up a small number of times. V and J are TRBV6-1 and TRBJ2-1, with a weak D call TRBD1 (5 bases). The CDR3 covers 14 residues. The V gene's germline CDR1 is MNHNS and CDR2 SASEGT. V lost 7 bases and J lost 5, with 15 bases in between. The CDR3 DNA reads as TGTGCCAGCACCAAGACAGACCTAAACAATGAGCAGTTCTTC. Translated: CASTKTDLNNEQFF.

The V gene is TRBV7-2, the J gene TRBJ2-5; 10 bases match TRBD2. The junction had 8 bases not matched to a gene; V was cut back by 5 bases and J by 5 bases. The CDR3 runs 15 residues. Per the germline V gene, CDR1 is SGHTA and CDR2 is FQGNSA. The CDR3 protein is CASSPSGGAAETQYF. The CDR3 DNA reads TGTGCCAGCAGCCCAAGCGGGGGGGCAGCGGAGACCCAGTACTTC.

This clone was observed many times. CDR3 residues: CASSSSRNEQFF. The CDR3 coding sequence is TGTGCCAGTAGCTCCTCTAGAAATGAGCAGTTCTTC. The chain recombines TRBV19 with TRBJ2-1; D is unclear. There are 12 residues in the CDR3. Germline-derived CDR1 and CDR2 are LNHDA and SQIVND (reference sequence). V lost 6 bases, J lost 7 bases, and 10 bases lay in between.

CDR3 loop: CASSFLTGGNSPLHF. CDR3 nucleotide sequence: TGTGCCAGCAGTTTCCTAACAGGGGGTAATTCACCCCTCCACTTT. V and J are TRBV27 and TRBJ1-6; 8 bases agree with TRBD1. In germline, CDR1 is MNHEY, CDR2 SMNVEV (reference sequence). The CDR3 loop spans 15 amino acids. Trimming at V came to 3 bases and at J to 6 bases, leaving 4 bases not matched to a gene.

This clone was seen more than once but under ten times. V usage is TRBV12-3 or TRBV12-4 and J usage is TRBJ2-7; the D is unclear. This CDR3 has 14 amino acids. Trimming took 3 bases from V and 4 from J, leaving 13 bases between them. Here the CDR3 reads CASSFGLSSYEQYF. CDR3 nucleotide sequence: TGTGCCAGCAGTTTTGGCCTATCTTCATACGAGCAGTACTTC.

CDR3 residues: CATRTGTGSYEQYF. The CDR3 DNA reads as TGTGCCACACGAACCGGGACAGGGTCCTACGAGCAGTACTTC. The J gene is TRBJ2-7, the V gene TRBV12-3 or TRBV12-4; 9 bases agree with TRBD1. Trimming took 10 bases from V and 1 from J; bases not matched to a gene: 8. The CDR3 is 14 amino acids.

The gene calls are TRBV20-1 and TRBJ2-7; the match to TRBD2 covers 15 bases. This CDR3 contains 15 residues. After removal of 2 bases from V and 2 bases from J, the junction contained 1 base not matched to a gene. CDR1 is DFQATT, CDR2 SNEGSKA, per germline (reference sequence). As DNA, the CDR3 is TGCAGTGCTAGACGGACTAGCGGGGGGGCCTACGAGCAGTACTTC. Translation: CSARRTSGGAYEQYF.

This chain joins TRBV30 and TRBJ1-2, with D uncertain. The CDR3 is 11 residues long. Per the germline V gene, CDR1 is GTSNPN and CDR2 is SVGIG (reference sequence). Trimming shortened V by 7 bases and J by 4 bases, and 10 bases separated the two germline ends. CDR3 residues: CAYSRGYGYTF. The CDR3 DNA reads TGTGCCTACTCGAGAGGCTATGGCTACACCTTC.

The genes are TRBV7-2 and TRBJ1-3; D call uncertain. V lost 2 bases, J lost 0 bases, and 8 bases lay in between. The length of the CDR3 is 15 residues. CDR1 SGHTA and CDR2 FQGNSA come from the germline V gene. The CDR3: CASSLQRDSGNTIYF. CDR3 bases: TGTGCCAGCAGCTTACAACGGGACTCTGGAAACACCATATATTTT.

V and J are TRBV10-2 and TRBJ2-7, with 10 bases fitting TRBD1. J gave up 4 bases and V 6 bases, and 6 bases lay outside the gene matches. The germline CDR1 and CDR2 sequences are WSHSY and SAAADI. The CDR3 loop spans 14 amino acids. The CDR3, as DNA: TGCGCCAGCAGCGAACGGACAGGGGGGTACGAGCAGTACTTC. It translates to CASSERTGGYEQYF.

This clone is medium-sized within its sample. J is TRBJ2-3 and V is TRBV11-3; 7 positions agree with TRBD2. Unmatched junction bases numbered 10, after V lost 7 bases and J lost 0 bases. Germline CDR1 SGHNT, CDR2 YENEEA. The CDR3 runs 16 residues. DNA for the CDR3: TGTGCCAGCACCGCGAGGGCTAGCGGCAGCACAGATACGCAGTATTTT. Protein product: CASTARASGSTDTQYF. The whole variable domain, filled in from reference TRBV11-3 and TRBJ2-3, reads EAGVVQSPRYKIIEKKQPVAFWCNPISGHNTLYWYLQNLGQGPELLIRYENEEAVDDSQLPKDRFSAERLKGVDSTLKIQPAELGDSAVYLCASTARASGSTDTQYFGPGTRLTVL.

This chain connects TRBV24-1 to TRBJ1-2; the D gene is possibly TRBD1 (5 bases). Germline V gives CDR1 KGHDR, CDR2 SFDVKD. The V gene lost 3 bases and the J gene lost 2 bases, with 6 bases spanning the gap. This CDR3 has 13 amino acids. CDR3 sequence: CATSDQGNYGYTF. CDR3 nucleotide sequence: TGTGCCACCAGTGATCAGGGAAACTATGGCTACACCTTC.

This chain connects TRBV5-1 to TRBJ2-7; D not certain. The J call could be wrong; TRBJ2-5 is a better fit for the DNA end. The CDR3 extends over 12 amino acids. Germline loops: CDR1 SGHRS, CDR2 YFSETQ. The CDR3 spells CASSILQETQYF. The CDR3 DNA sequence: TGCGCCAGCAGCATCCTTCAAGAGACCCAGTACTTC.

In the case of this clone: One end of the junction fails to match germline, which may point to a read error. The chain recombines TRBV2 with TRBJ2-7; tentatively, D is TRBD1 or TRBD2 (5 bases each). The germline gives CDR1 SNHLY, CDR2 FYNNEI. This CDR3 spans 15 amino acids. CDR3 loop: CASSEGTVAPAEQYF. CDR3 sequence (DNA): TGTGCCAGCAGCGAAGGGACGGTAGCTCCCGCCGAGCAGTACTTC.

This clone was counted many times. This chain uses TRBV24-1 with TRBJ2-7; 8 nucleotides line up with TRBD1. Trimming cost V 9 bases and J 5 bases; bases outside gene matches: 11. This CDR3 is 14 amino acids long. Germline-derived CDR1 and CDR2 are KGHDR and SFDVKD. The CDR3 loop is CATGSTGARNEQYF. Written as DNA, the CDR3 is TGTGCCACCGGATCGACAGGGGCGAGGAACGAGCAGTACTTC.

The CDR3, as DNA: TGTGCCAGCAGCTTGGCCGCCAGGGTGGGTGGCTACACCTTC. Protein product: CASSLAARVGGYTF. The genes are TRBV5-4 and TRBJ1-2; D possibly corresponds to TRBD1 (5 bases). The CDR3 contains 14 residues. CDR1 and CDR2 (germline): SGHNT, YYREEE (reference sequence). V was clipped by 0 bases and J by 7 bases, with 13 bases between them.

As concerns this clone: Since a much larger clone is just one base distant, this may be a read error. The chain recombines TRBV5-1 with TRBJ2-7, with TRBD2 as a possible D gene (5 bases). Germline values: CDR1 SGHRS, CDR2 YFSETQ. Trimming took 2 bases from V and 4 from J, leaving 13 bases between them. This CDR3 is built from 14 residues. The CDR3 DNA follows: TGCGCCAGCAGCTTAGTACTAGGCGTGTACGAGCAGTACTTC. Translating it yields CASSLVLGVYEQYF.

The rearrangement links TRBV12-3 or TRBV12-4 to TRBJ2-1; no reliable D call. The CDR3 has 15 amino acids. Trimming shortened V by 7 bases and J by 0 bases, and 13 bases separated the two germline ends. Written as DNA, the CDR3 is TGTGCCAGCACCCTGAGTACAAGCTCCTACAATGAGCAGTTCTTC. Translated, it gives CASTLSTSSYNEQFF.

This chain uses TRBV12-3 or TRBV12-4 with TRBJ2-7; D is uncertain. The CDR3 covers 13 residues. V lost 5 bases to trimming and J lost 3 bases, with 11 bases between them. The DNA for the CDR3 is TGTGCCAGCAGTACCTCAAAGGGCTACGAGCAGTACTTC. Amino acid sequence: CASSTSKGYEQYF.

The chain links TRBV6-1 to TRBJ2-7; no clear D gene. The V gene lost 5 bases and the J gene lost 1 base, with 18 bases spanning the gap. CDR3 length: 16 amino acids. Germline V gene data show CDR1 as MNHNS and CDR2 as SASEGT. This chain's CDR3 is CASSPGPLGRSYEQYF. In DNA, the CDR3 is TGTGCCAGCAGTCCAGGCCCCCTAGGCAGATCCTACGAGCAGTACTTC.

This clone was detected a few times. The V and J genes are TRBV6-1 and TRBJ1-1, with D unclear. CDR1 and CDR2 (germline): MNHNS, SASEGT. V was shortened by 2 bases and J by 0 bases, with 7 bases between the two germline ends. This CDR3 region has 14 residues. DNA of the CDR3: TGTGCCAGCAGTGAATGGAAGGTGAACACTGAAGCTTTCTTT. Translating it yields CASSEWKVNTEAFF.

This clone is deemed medium-sized (0.01 to 0.1%). This chain links TRBV28 with TRBJ2-3, with TRBD1 as a possible D gene (6 bases). The CDR3 extends over 12 amino acids. Germline assignment: CDR1 MDHEN and CDR2 SYDVKM. Trimming shortened V by 6 bases and J by 7 bases, and 11 bases separated the two germline ends. The CDR3 loop is CASSITGNTQYF. In DNA, the CDR3 is TGTGCCAGCAGCATAACAGGGAATACGCAGTATTTT. Supplemented by reference TRBV28 and TRBJ2-3, the full variable domain reads DVKVTQSSRYLVKRTGEKVFLECVQDMDHENMFWYRQDPGLGLRLIYFSYDVKMKEKGDIPEGYSVSREKKERFSLILESASTNQTSMYLCASSITGNTQYFGPGTRLTVL.